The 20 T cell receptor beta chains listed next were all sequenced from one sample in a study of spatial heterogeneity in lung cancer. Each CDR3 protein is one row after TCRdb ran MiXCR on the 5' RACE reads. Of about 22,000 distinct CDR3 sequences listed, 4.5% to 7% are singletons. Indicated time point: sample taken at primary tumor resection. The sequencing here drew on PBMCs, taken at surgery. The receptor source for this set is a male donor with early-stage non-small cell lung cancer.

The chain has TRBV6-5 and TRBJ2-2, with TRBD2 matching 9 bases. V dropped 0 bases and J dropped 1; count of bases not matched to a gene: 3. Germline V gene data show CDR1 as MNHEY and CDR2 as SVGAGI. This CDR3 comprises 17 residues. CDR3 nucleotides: TGTGCCAGCAGTTACTCCAGACTAGCGGTGAACACCGGGGAGCTGTTTTTT. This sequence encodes CASSYSRLAVNTGELFF.

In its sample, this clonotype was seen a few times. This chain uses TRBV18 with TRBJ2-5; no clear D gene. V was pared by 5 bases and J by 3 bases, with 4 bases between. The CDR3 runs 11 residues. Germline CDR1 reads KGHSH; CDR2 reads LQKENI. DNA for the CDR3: TGTGCCAGCTCAAGTAAAGAGACCCAGTACTTC. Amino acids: CASSSKETQYF.

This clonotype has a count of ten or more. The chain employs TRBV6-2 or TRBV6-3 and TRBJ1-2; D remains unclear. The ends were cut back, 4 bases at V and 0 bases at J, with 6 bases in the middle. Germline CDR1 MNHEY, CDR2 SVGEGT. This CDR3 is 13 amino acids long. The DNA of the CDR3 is TGTGCCAGCAGTTCCGGCGCTAACTATGGCTACACCTTC. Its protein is CASSSGANYGYTF.

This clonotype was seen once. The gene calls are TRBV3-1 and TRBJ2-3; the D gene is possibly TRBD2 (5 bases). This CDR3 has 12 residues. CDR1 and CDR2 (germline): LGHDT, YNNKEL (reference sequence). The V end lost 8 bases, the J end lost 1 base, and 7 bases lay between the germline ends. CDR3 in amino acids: CASDGGTDTQYF. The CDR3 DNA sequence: TGTGCCAGCGACGGGGGCACAGATACGCAGTATTTT.

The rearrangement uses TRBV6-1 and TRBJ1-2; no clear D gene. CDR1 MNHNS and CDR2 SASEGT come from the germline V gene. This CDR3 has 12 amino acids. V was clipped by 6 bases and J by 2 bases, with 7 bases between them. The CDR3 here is CASRPGNYGYTF. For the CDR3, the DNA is TGTGCCAGCAGGCCGGGAAACTATGGCTACACCTTC.

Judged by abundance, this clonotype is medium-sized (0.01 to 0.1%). DNA for the CDR3: TGTGCCAGCACCCGTGAGCGGGGCGAGACCCAGTACTTC. Its protein product is CASTRERGETQYF. The chain employs TRBV7-8 and TRBJ2-5, with 7 positions matching TRBD2. This CDR3 region has 13 residues. Germline V lookup: CDR1 SGHVS, CDR2 FQNEAQ. The V gene end was trimmed by 7 bases and the J gene end by 5 bases; junction bases not matched to a gene: 7.

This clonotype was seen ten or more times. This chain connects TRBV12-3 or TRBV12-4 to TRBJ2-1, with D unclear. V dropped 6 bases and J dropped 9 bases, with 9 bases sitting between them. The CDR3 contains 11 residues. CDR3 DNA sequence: TGTGCCAGCAGAGTTGAGCGTGAGCAGTTCTTC. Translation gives CASRVEREQFF.

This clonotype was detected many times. CDR3 nucleotide sequence: TGCAGTGTCAACCTAGCCAAAAACATTCAGTACTTC. Translation gives CSVNLAKNIQYF. The chain links TRBV20-1 to TRBJ2-4, with D uncertain. Germline V gene data show CDR1 as DFQATT and CDR2 as SNEGSKA (reference sequence). CDR3 length equals 12 residues. V was shortened by 7 bases and J by 0 bases, with 7 bases between the two germline ends.

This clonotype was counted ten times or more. CDR3 protein: CASSLALEYEQYF. In DNA form, the CDR3 reads TGTGCCAGCAGCTTAGCCCTGGAGTACGAGCAGTACTTC. V and J are TRBV7-8 and TRBJ2-7, with no clear D. Trimming left V 0 bases short and J 4 bases short, with 7 bases between. CDR3 length: 13 amino acids. The germline CDR1 and CDR2 sequences are SGHVS and FQNEAQ.

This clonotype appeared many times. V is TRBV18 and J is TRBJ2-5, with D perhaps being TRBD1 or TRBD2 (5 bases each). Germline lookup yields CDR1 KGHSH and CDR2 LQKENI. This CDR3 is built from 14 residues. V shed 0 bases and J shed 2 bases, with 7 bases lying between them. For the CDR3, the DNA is TGTGCCAGCTCACCACCGAGGGGTCAAGAGACCCAGTACTTC. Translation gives CASSPPRGQETQYF. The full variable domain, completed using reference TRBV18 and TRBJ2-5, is NAGVMQNPRHLVRRRGQEARLRCSPMKGHSHVYWYRQLPEEGLKFMVYLQKENIIDESGMPKERFSAEFPKEGPSILRIQQVVRGDSAAYFCASSPPRGQETQYFGPGTRLLVL.

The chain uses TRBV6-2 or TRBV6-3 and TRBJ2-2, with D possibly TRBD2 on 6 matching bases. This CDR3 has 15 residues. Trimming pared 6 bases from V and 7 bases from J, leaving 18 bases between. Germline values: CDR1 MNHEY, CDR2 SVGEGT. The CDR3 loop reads CASSREGLTNGELFF. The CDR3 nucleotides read TGTGCCAGCAGCCGCGAGGGACTGACTAACGGGGAGCTGTTTTTT.

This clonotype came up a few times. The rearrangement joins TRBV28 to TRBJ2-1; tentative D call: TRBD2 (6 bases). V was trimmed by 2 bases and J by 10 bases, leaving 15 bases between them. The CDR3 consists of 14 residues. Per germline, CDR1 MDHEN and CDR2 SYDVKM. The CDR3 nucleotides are TGTGCCAGCAGTTTACCCCCGTGGGGGGAGGAGCAGTTCTTC. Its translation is CASSLPPWGEEQFF.

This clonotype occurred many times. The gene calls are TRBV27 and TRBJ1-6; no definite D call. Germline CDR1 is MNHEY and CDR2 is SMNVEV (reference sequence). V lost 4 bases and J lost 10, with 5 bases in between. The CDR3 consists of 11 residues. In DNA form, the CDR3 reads TGTGCCAGCAGTTCGGGATCACCCCTCCACTTT. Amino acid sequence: CASSSGSPLHF.

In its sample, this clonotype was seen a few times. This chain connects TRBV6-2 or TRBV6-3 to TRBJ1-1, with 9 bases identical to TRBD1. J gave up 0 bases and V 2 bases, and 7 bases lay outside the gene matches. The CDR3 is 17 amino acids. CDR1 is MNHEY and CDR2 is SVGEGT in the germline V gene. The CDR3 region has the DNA TGTGCCAGCAGTTACCTGTCCGGGACAGGGATGAACACTGAAGCTTTCTTT. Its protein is CASSYLSGTGMNTEAFF.

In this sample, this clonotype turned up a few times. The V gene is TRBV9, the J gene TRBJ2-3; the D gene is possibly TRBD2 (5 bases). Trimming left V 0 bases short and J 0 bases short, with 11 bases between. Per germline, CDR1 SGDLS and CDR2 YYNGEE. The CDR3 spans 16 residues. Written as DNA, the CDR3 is TGTGCCAGCAGCGTAGACCAGCCGGGAAGCACAGATACGCAGTATTTT. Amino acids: CASSVDQPGSTDTQYF.

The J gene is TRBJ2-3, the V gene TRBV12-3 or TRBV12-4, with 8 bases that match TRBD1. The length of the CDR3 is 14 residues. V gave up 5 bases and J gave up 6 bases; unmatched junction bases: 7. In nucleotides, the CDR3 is TGTGCCAGCAGTCGCCCAGGGGGCGCGGATACGCAGTATTTT. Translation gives CASSRPGGADTQYF.

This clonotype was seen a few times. CDR3 coding DNA: TGCAGCGTTGCCGTGACCCTCTATGGCTACACCTTC. Translation gives CSVAVTLYGYTF. This chain links TRBV29-1 with TRBJ1-2, with unresolved D. The V gene lost 4 bases and the J gene lost 4 bases, with 10 bases spanning the gap. CDR3 size: 12 residues. Germline CDR1 reads SQVTM; CDR2 reads ANQGSEA.

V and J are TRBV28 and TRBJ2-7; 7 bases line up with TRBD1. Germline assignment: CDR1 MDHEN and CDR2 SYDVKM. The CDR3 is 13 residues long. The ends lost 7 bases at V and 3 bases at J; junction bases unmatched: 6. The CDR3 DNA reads TGTGCCAGCAAGACCAGGGGGTACTACGAGCAGTACTTC. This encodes CASKTRGYYEQYF. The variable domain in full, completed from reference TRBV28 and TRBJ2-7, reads DVKVTQSSRYLVKRTGEKVFLECVQDMDHENMFWYRQDPGLGLRLIYFSYDVKMKEKGDIPEGYSVSREKKERFSLILESASTNQTSMYLCASKTRGYYEQYFGPGTRLTVT.

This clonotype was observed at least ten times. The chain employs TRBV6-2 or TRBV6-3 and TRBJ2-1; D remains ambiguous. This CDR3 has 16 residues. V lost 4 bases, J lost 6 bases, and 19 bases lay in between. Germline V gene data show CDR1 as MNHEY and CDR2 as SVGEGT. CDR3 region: CASSFSLPGWGNEQFF. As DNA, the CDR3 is TGTGCCAGCAGTTTTTCATTGCCCGGGTGGGGCAATGAGCAGTTCTTC.

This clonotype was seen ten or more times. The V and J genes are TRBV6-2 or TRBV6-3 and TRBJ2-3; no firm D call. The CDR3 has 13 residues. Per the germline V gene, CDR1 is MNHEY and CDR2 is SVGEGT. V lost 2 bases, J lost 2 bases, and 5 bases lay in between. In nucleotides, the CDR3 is TGTGCCAGCAGTTACCGTTACACAGATACGCAGTATTTT. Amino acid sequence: CASSYRYTDTQYF.